This record covers a single T cell receptor beta chain. Trimming cost V 5 bases and J 7 bases, with 11 bases left between them. The CDR3 consists of 13 residues. In the study's own analysis: Estimated nucleated cell counts came from reference gene primer amplification. Only in-frame clones appear in the TCRdb table, and some are missing; sequencing was by immunoSEQ multiplex PCR. V and J calls and clone size follow that table, whereas D and trimming were derived from the DNA. The table includes under 250,000 clones, around nine tenths detected once. The data stem from a study of blood T cell repertoires in COVID-19. About the study: The samples span acute and convalescent COVID-19 from the United States, Italy and Spain. T cells, B-cell-depleted T cells, or PBMCs provided the cDNA or gDNA that served as material.

This chain joins TRBV12-3 or TRBV12-4 and TRBJ1-4, with D hard to call. The receptor was isolated from an older woman who had recovered from COVID-19. Sequencing was done on a sample of peripheral blood. The CDR3 protein is CASSAVESEKLFF. The CDR3 coding sequence is TGTGCCAGCAGTGCGGTAGAGAGTGAAAAACTGTTTTTT.